These 8 T cell receptor beta chains were sequenced from one sample in a study of shared clonotypes between healthy human individuals. Libraries were prepared by immunoSEQ multiplex PCR; TCRdb keeps only in-frame clonotypes and omits some of them. The table has about 2.5 million clones, 92% seen once. Sequencing was done on a sample of naive CD4+ T cells from PBMCs. As to subset: CD45RA+ positively selected. Receptor source: a young man in good health. Some clones in this sample may be carry-over from other donors' samples.

Here the CDR3 DNA reads TGTGCCAGCAGCCTCAGGGGATGGAACAACGAGCAGTACTTC. Its protein is CASSLRGWNNEQYF. This chain uses TRBV9 with TRBJ2-7, with TRBD1 as a possible D gene (6 bases). Germline V gene data show CDR1 as SGDLS and CDR2 as YYNGEE. The CDR3 is 14 residues long. Trimming removed 4 bases from V and 5 bases from J, with 16 bases in between. Full variable domain (outside the CDR3, taken from reference TRBV9 and TRBJ2-7): DSGVTQTPKHLITATGQRVTLRCSPRSGDLSVYWYQQSLDQGLQFLIQYYNGEERAKGNILERFSAQQFPDLHSELNLSSLELGDSALYFCASSLRGWNNEQYFGPGTRLTVT.

This rearrangement joins TRBV9 to TRBJ2-3, with D uncertain. V was cut by 0 bases and J by 2 bases, with 10 bases left in between. Germline values: CDR1 SGDLS, CDR2 YYNGEE. This CDR3 comprises 15 residues. This CDR3 reads CASSVGNGNTDTQYF. The CDR3 nucleotides are TGTGCCAGCAGCGTAGGGAACGGAAACACAGATACGCAGTATTTT.

The J gene is TRBJ1-4, the V gene TRBV27, with 11 positions matching TRBD1. The trim removed 5 bases at V and 8 bases at J, leaving 7 bases unmatched. CDR3 length: 15 amino acids. CDR1 and CDR2 (germline): MNHEY, SMNVEV (reference sequence). CDR3 in DNA: TGTGCCAGCAGTCCGTGGACAGGGGGCAGAGAAAAACTGTTTTTT. Its translation: CASSPWTGGREKLFF. Complete variable domain (other parts from reference TRBV27 and TRBJ1-4): EAQVTQNPRYLITVTGKKLTVTCSQNMNHEYMSWYRQDPGLGLRQIYYSMNVEVTDKGDVPEGYKVSRKEKRNFPLILESPSPNQTSLYFCASSPWTGGREKLFFGSGTQLSVL.

This chain uses TRBV7-9 with TRBJ2-1; 12 bases align to TRBD2. CDR3 length: 16 residues. Germline V gene data show CDR1 as SEHNR and CDR2 as FQNEAQ (reference sequence). V was clipped by 4 bases and J by 7 bases; unmatched bases: 8. This CDR3 is CASSSLAGGPGNEQFF. CDR3 DNA sequence: TGTGCCAGCAGCTCCCTAGCGGGAGGGCCAGGGAATGAGCAGTTCTTC.

The V call is TRBV6-1, the J call TRBJ1-5; D call uncertain. CDR3 length equals 15 residues. The germline CDR1 and CDR2 sequences are MNHNS and SASEGT. Trimming pared 1 base from V and 5 bases from J, leaving 12 bases between. The CDR3 loop is CASSEEKVPHQPQHF. The CDR3 nucleotides read TGTGCCAGCAGTGAAGAGAAGGTACCGCATCAGCCCCAGCATTTT.

The rearrangement joins TRBV30 to TRBJ1-5; TRBD1 matches at 8 bases. The CDR3 is 13 residues long. Germline V gene lookup returns CDR1 GTSNPN and CDR2 SVGIG (reference sequence). With V trimmed by 4 bases and J by 2 bases, 1 base remained unmatched. Written as DNA, the CDR3 is TGTGCCTGGAAGGGACAGGGCAATCAGCCCCAGCATTTT. Residues: CAWKGQGNQPQHF.

The rearrangement links TRBV5-1 to TRBJ2-5; D perhaps matches TRBD2 (6 bases). This CDR3 contains 17 residues. The germline V gene has CDR1 SGHRS and CDR2 YFSETQ. V was clipped by 1 base and J by 0 bases, with 16 bases between them. CDR3 sequence (DNA): TGCGCCAGCAGCTTGACGTGGCTAGCGAGTAACCAAGAGACCCAGTACTTC. Amino acids: CASSLTWLASNQETQYF.

This rearrangement joins TRBV6-1 to TRBJ1-2, with 7 bases lining up with TRBD1. The CDR3 spans 15 residues. V shed 6 bases and J 1 base; nucleotides not matched to a gene: 8. Germline V gene lookup returns CDR1 MNHNS and CDR2 SASEGT. The CDR3 nucleotides are TGTGCCAGCAGGGCGACAGGGCAATTTAACTATGGCTACACCTTC. Its protein product is CASRATGQFNYGYTF.